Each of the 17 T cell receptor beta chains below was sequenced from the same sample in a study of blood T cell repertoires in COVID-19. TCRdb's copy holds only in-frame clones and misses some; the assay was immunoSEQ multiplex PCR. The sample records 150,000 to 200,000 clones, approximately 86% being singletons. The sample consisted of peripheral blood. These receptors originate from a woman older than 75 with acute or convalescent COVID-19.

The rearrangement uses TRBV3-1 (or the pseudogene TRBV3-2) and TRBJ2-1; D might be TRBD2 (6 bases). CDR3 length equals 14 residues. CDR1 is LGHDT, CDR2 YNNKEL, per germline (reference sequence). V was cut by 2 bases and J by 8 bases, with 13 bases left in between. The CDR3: CASSQSGLRDEQFF. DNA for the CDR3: TGTGCCAGCAGCCAAAGCGGGCTTCGCGATGAGCAGTTCTTC.

In DNA, the CDR3 is TGTGCCAGCAGTGTATCCCCCTCGGCAGGCCGTCAGCCCCAGCATTTT. It is translated as CASSVSPSAGRQPQHF. The chain couples TRBV2 to TRBJ1-5; unclear D gene. CDR3 length: 16 amino acids. From germline, CDR1 is SNHLY and CDR2 FYNNEI. The V end was cut by 4 bases, the J end by 6 bases, with 19 bases between.

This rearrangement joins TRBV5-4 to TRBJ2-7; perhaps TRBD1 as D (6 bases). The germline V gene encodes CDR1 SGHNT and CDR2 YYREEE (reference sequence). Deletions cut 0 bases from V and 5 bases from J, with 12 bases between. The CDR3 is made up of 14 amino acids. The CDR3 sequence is CASSLEGTRHEQYF. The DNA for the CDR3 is TGTGCCAGCAGCTTGGAAGGGACAAGGCACGAGCAGTACTTC.

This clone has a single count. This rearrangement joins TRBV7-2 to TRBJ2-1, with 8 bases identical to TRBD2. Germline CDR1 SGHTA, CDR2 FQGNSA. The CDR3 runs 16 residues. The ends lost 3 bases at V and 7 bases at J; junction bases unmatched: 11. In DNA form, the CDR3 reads TGTGCCAGCAGCTTTAGAACGGGGGGGCCGGGAAATGAGCAGTTCTTC. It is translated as CASSFRTGGPGNEQFF.

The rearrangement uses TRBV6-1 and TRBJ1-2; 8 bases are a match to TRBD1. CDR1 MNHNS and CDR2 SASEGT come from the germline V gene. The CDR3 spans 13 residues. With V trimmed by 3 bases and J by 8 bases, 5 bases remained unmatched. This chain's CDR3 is CASSETRGHGYTF. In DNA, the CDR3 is TGTGCCAGCAGTGAGACCAGGGGGCACGGCTACACCTTC.

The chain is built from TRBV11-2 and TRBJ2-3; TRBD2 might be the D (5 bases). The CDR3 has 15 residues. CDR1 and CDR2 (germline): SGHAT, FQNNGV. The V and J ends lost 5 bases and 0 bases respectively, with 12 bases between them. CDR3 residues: CASSPLGRSTDTQYF. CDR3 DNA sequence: TGTGCCAGCAGCCCACTAGGGCGGAGCACAGATACGCAGTATTTT.

The CDR3 loop is CASSLSGTVGKNIQYF. In DNA form, the CDR3 reads TGCGCCAGCAGCTTAAGCGGGACTGTTGGTAAAAACATTCAGTACTTC. The chain employs TRBV5-1 and TRBJ2-4, with 7 nucleotides matching TRBD2. This CDR3 is 16 amino acids long. The junction had 9 bases not matched to a gene; V was cut back by 2 bases and J by 4 bases. The germline CDR1 and CDR2 sequences are SGHRS and YFSETQ.

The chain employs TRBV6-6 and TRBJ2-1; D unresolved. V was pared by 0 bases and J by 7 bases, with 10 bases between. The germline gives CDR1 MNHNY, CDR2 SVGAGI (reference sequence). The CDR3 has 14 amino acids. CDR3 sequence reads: CASSYSSPPNEQFF. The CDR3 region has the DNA TGTGCCAGCAGTTACTCGAGTCCTCCTAATGAGCAGTTCTTC.

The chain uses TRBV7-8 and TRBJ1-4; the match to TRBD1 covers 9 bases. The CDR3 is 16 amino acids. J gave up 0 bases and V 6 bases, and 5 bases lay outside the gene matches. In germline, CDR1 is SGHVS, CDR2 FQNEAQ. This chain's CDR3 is CASSPRQGATNEKLFF. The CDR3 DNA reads TGTGCCAGCAGTCCTCGACAGGGGGCAACTAATGAAAAACTGTTTTTT.

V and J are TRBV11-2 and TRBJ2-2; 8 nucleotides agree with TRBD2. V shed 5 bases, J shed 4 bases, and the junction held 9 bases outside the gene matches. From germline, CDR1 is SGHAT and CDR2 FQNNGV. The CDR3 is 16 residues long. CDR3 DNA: TGTGCCAGCAGCCGGGTGTGGAGCGGGAGCACCGGGGAGCTGTTTTTT. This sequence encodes CASSRVWSGSTGELFF.

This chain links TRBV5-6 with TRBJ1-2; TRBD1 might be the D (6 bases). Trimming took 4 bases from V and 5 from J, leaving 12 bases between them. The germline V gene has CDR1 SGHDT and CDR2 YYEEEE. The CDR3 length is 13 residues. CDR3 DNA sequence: TGTGCCAGCAGCCCCGACAGGACATATGGCTACACCTTC. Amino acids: CASSPDRTYGYTF.

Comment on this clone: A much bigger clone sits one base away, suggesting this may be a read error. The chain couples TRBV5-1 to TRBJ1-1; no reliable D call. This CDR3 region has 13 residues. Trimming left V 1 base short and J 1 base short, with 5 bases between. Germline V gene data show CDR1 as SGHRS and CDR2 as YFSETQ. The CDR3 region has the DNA TGCGCCAGCAGCTTGCGACAGAACACTGAAGCTTTCTTT. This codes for CASSLRQNTEAFF.

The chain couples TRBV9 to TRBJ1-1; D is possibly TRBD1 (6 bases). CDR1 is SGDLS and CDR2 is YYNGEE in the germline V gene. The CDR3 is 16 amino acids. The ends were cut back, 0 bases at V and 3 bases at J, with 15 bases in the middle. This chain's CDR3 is CASSVAPQGWDTEAFF. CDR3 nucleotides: TGTGCCAGCAGCGTAGCGCCACAGGGCTGGGACACTGAAGCTTTCTTT.

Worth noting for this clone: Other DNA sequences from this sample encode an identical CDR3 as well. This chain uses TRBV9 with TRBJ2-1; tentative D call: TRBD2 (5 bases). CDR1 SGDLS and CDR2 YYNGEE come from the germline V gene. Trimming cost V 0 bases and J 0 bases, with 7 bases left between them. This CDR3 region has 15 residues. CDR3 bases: TGTGCCAGCAGCGTAGACCGGGGCTCCTACAATGAGCAGTTCTTC. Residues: CASSVDRGSYNEQFF.

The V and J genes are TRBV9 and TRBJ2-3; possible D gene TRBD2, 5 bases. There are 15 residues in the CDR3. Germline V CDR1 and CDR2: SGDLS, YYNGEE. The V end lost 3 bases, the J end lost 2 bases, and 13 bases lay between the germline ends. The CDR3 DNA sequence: TGTGCCAGCAGCGCCGGACTCGGGCCCACAGATACGCAGTATTTT. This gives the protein CASSAGLGPTDTQYF.

CDR3 in amino acids: CASSQERTQTYNEQFF. CDR3 DNA sequence: TGCGCCAGCAGCCAAGAAAGGACTCAGACCTACAATGAGCAGTTCTTC. The chain recombines TRBV4-1 with TRBJ2-1; maybe TRBD2 (5 bases). V was clipped by 0 bases and J by 2 bases, with 11 bases between them. The V gene's germline CDR1 is MGHRA and CDR2 YSYEKL. The CDR3 spans 16 residues.

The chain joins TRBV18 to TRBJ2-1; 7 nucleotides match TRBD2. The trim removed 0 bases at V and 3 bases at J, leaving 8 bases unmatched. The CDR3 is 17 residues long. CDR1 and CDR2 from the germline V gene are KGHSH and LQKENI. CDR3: CASSPPLAETNYNEQFF. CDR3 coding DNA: TGTGCCAGCTCACCACCTCTAGCGGAGACTAACTACAATGAGCAGTTCTTC.